The sequence of this T cell receptor (beta chain) was determined in a study of graft-versus-host responses after intestinal transplantation. The repertoire was sequenced with immunoSEQ multiplex PCR; TCRdb's copy has only in-frame clones and lacks some. The sample consists of more than 20,000 clones, 70% to 90% of them appearing once. The input for sequencing was PBMCs, taken 450 to 480 days after intestinal transplant. This TCR derives from a human patient who received an intestinal transplant, so some T cells may come from the graft donor.

CDR3 region: CASSLAVLTSGISYEQYF. DNA of the CDR3: TGTGCCAGCAGCTTAGCGGTGTTGACTAGCGGGATCTCCTACGAGCAGTACTTC. The chain uses TRBV7-9 and TRBJ2-7, with 11 bases aligning to TRBD2. The V gene end was trimmed by 0 bases and the J gene end by 0 bases; junction bases not matched to a gene: 7. The CDR3 totals 18 residues. The germline gives CDR1 SEHNR, CDR2 FQNEAQ (reference sequence).